The sequence of this T cell receptor (beta chain) was determined in a study of blood T cell repertoires in COVID-19. Trimming at V came to 2 bases and at J to 7 bases, leaving 10 bases not matched to a gene. Germline loops: CDR1 SNHLY, CDR2 FYNNEI. The CDR3 totals 17 residues. TCRdb keeps only in-frame clones here, not all; method: immunoSEQ multiplex PCR. The sample gives 250,000 or so clones, about 85% of which show up once; approximately 11% is in the top ten. Sequences were obtained from PBMCs or T cells enriched from blood (not recorded which). The chain recombines TRBV2 with TRBJ1-6, with 8 bases lining up with TRBD1. The clonotype was recovered from a young man who had recovered from COVID-19. As DNA, the CDR3 is TGTGCCAGCAGTGAACGCTGGACAGGGTTTGGAAATTCACCCCTCCACTTT. Its protein product is CASSERWTGFGNSPLHF. Full variable domain (missing parts from reference TRBV2 and TRBJ1-6): EPEVTQTPSHQVTQMGQEVILRCVPISNHLYFYWYRQILGQKVEFLVSFYNNEISEKSEIFDDQFSVERPDGSNFTLKIRSTKLEDSAMYFCASSERWTGFGNSPLHFGNGTRLTVT.